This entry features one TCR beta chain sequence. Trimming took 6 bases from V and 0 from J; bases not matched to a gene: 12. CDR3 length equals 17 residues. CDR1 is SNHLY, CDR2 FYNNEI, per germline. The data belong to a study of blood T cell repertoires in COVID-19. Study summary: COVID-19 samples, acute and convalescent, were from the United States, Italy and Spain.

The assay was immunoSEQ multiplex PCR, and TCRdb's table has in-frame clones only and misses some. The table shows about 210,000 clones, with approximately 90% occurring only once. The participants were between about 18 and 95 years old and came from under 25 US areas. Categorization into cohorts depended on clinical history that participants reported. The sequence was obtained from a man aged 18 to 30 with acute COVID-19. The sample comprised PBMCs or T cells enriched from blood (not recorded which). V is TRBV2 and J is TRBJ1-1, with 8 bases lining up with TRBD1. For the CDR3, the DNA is TGTGCCAGCAGCCCCGCATGGCAGGGGGCGTTGAACACTGAAGCTTTCTTT. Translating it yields CASSPAWQGALNTEAFF.